This T cell receptor beta chain was recorded in a study of T-cell memory formation after mild COVID-19. Study observations and caveats: SARS-CoV-2 specificity was not confirmed for second-wave clones peaking on day 37. Of the contracting clones, CD4+ ones lay mainly in CM and EM, and CD8+ ones in EMRA.

The sample holds a few counts of this clonotype. What it recognizes is unknown. The CDR3 sequence is 19 residues long. V gave up 5 bases and J gave up 5 bases; unmatched junction bases: 21. CDR1 SGHVS and CDR2 FQNEAQ come from the germline V gene. TCRdb ran MiXCR on the 5' RACE reads and lists one entry per CDR3 protein. This table has 190,000 or so distinct CDR3 sequences, 20% to 25% appearing once. The sample comprised PBMCs or a T cell subset sorted from them (not recorded which). This sequence originates from an adult woman who had mild COVID-19 (a few samples of this study predate the infection). Cell type and time point are not known. The chain joins TRBV7-8 to TRBJ1-2; 9 bases map to TRBD1. The CDR3 region has the DNA TGTGCCAGCAGCCGGTCCCGGGACAGGGCCTTTCCCCGCCGGTATGGCTACACCTTC. Translation: CASSRSRDRAFPRRYGYTF.